The clone carrying this T cell receptor beta chain came up a few times. The CDR3 sequence is 13 residues long. Germline V gene sequence: CDR1 DFQATT, CDR2 SNEGSKA (reference sequence). V was shortened by 0 bases and J by 0 bases, with 2 bases between the two germline ends. This sample was included in a study of blood T cells in healthy people across ages. With a J-beta primer mix and a sample-barcoded 5' primer, a second PCR ran about 7 to 12 cycles. MiXCR was run by TCRdb on the 5' RACE reads, yielding one entry per CDR3 protein. The sample carries about 1.7 million distinct CDR3 sequences, 28% recorded once.

The chain combines TRBV20-1 with TRBJ1-4; the D is unclear. Sequenced material: blood. The receptor comes from a woman aged 25 to 39 in good health. The CDR3 is CSARESTNEKLFF. CDR3 in DNA: TGCAGTGCTAGAGAATCAACTAATGAAAAACTGTTTTTT.